The 29 T cell receptor beta chains given below trace back to one sample, sequenced in a study of T cell responses to AZD1222 COVID-19 vaccine. Measured with immunoSEQ multiplex PCR; TCRdb has only the in-frame clones, and not every one. The table has more than 55,000 clones, more than 60% seen once; the top ten hold less than 4.5%. The sample here was peripheral blood, taken 28 days after the second AZD1222 dose. These receptors all stem from an adult who received the AZD1222 COVID-19 vaccine.

The chain has TRBV6-4 and TRBJ1-1; 9 nucleotides line up with TRBD1. Germline V gene sequence: CDR1 MRHNA, CDR2 SNTAGT. CDR3 length equals 13 residues. The V gene end was trimmed by 6 bases and the J gene end by 6 bases; junction bases not matched to a gene: 5. CDR3 DNA sequence: TGTGCCAGCAGAACTGACAGGGGGGCTGAAGCTTTCTTT. Protein sequence: CASRTDRGAEAFF.

V and J are TRBV6-5 and TRBJ1-5; no clear D. CDR1 and CDR2 from the germline V gene are MNHEY and SVGAGI. Trimming stripped 7 bases from V and 3 bases from J, with 16 bases between. This CDR3 has 15 residues. DNA of the CDR3: TGTGCCAGCACCCTAGCGGGAGGCTACAATCAGCCCCAGCATTTT. Translated: CASTLAGGYNQPQHF.

J is TRBJ1-5 and V is TRBV5-5; D might be TRBD1 (5 bases). This CDR3 contains 14 residues. With 3 bases removed from V and 6 bases from J, the gap between germline ends came to 13 bases. The germline V gene encodes CDR1 SGHKS and CDR2 YYEKEE (reference sequence). Here the CDR3 DNA reads TGTGCCAGCAGCTCACAGGACCTGGGTCAGCCCCAGCATTTT. Translating gives CASSSQDLGQPQHF.

The chain combines TRBV18 with TRBJ1-1, with D perhaps TRBD1 (5 bases). Germline-derived CDR1 and CDR2 are KGHSH and LQKENI. The CDR3 totals 16 residues. The V gene lost 3 bases and the J gene lost 0 bases, with 14 bases spanning the gap. The CDR3 region is CASSPRRDSMNTEAFF. CDR3 DNA sequence: TGTGCCAGCTCACCGCGGAGAGACAGTATGAACACTGAAGCTTTCTTT.

The chain carries TRBV21-1 and TRBJ2-1; the listed D gene, TRBD2, was not tested against the DNA. TRBV21-1 is termed a pseudogene. This CDR3 has 16 residues. The CDR3: CASSKIRRGRYNEQFF. The CDR3 coding sequence is TGTGCCAGCAGCAAAATAAGACGGGGGAGGTACAATGAGCAGTTCTTC.

The chain couples TRBV23-1 to TRBJ1-6; weak D call: TRBD1 (6 bases). TRBV23-1 has ORF status, its function being uncertain. The V gene lost 10 bases and the J gene lost 14 bases, with 18 bases spanning the gap. This CDR3 contains 12 residues. CDR3 region: CATDRKRRALHF. The CDR3, as DNA: TGCGCCACAGACAGGAAGAGGAGAGCCCTCCACTTT.

The CDR3 spells CASSQDWSTYTGELFF. The CDR3 DNA is TGCGCCAGCAGCCAAGATTGGTCCACTTACACCGGGGAGCTGTTTTTT. The rearrangement joins TRBV4-3 to TRBJ2-2; D unresolved. The V gene lost 0 bases and the J gene lost 3 bases, with 11 bases spanning the gap. CDR1 is LGHNA, CDR2 YSLEER, per germline. CDR3 length equals 16 residues.

This rearrangement joins TRBV28 to TRBJ2-2; TRBD2 aligns across 10 bases. J gave up 3 bases and V 4 bases, and 5 bases lay outside the gene matches. CDR3 size: 16 residues. Per germline, CDR1 MDHEN and CDR2 SYDVKM. The CDR3 nucleotides are TGTGCCAGCAGTTCAGCTAGCGGGGGCTACACCGGGGAGCTGTTTTTT. It encodes CASSSASGGYTGELFF.

This clone was counted only a few times. The CDR3 region is CASSDPSLDTRYEQYF. The CDR3 DNA follows: TGTGCCAGCAGTGACCCCTCCCTAGACACCCGCTACGAGCAGTACTTC. The chain employs TRBV2 and TRBJ2-7; D unresolved. The CDR3 covers 16 residues. The germline gives CDR1 SNHLY, CDR2 FYNNEI. V lost 3 bases to trimming and J lost 3 bases, with 18 bases between them.

The J gene is TRBJ1-2, the V gene TRBV27; D not resolved. The germline CDR1 and CDR2 sequences are MNHEY and SMNVEV (reference sequence). The CDR3 contains 14 residues. V was cut by 4 bases and J by 2 bases, with 11 bases left in between. DNA of the CDR3: TGTGCCAGCAGTTCCATCCGGCAGAACTATGGCTACACCTTC. It codes for CASSSIRQNYGYTF.

This clone was seen a handful of times. This chain links TRBV28 with TRBJ2-7; 8 bases match TRBD1. V shed 2 bases and J 6 bases; nucleotides not matched to a gene: 6. Germline lookup yields CDR1 MDHEN and CDR2 SYDVKM. This CDR3 is 14 amino acids long. DNA of the CDR3: TGTGCCAGCAGTTTAGGGACAGGCCGCGGCGAGCAGTACTTC. This encodes CASSLGTGRGEQYF.

Only a few counts were recorded for this clone. This chain uses TRBV6-1 with TRBJ1-1; D not resolved. Germline values: CDR1 MNHNS, CDR2 SASEGT. There are 14 residues in the CDR3. The V end lost 3 bases, the J end lost 0 bases, and 8 bases lay between the germline ends. The CDR3 spells CASSESRVNTEAFF. The CDR3 nucleotides read TGTGCCAGCAGTGAGTCGCGGGTGAACACTGAAGCTTTCTTT.

The V and J genes are TRBV4-3 and TRBJ2-2; D tentatively reads TRBD1 or TRBD2 (5 bases each). Germline CDR1 is LGHNA and CDR2 is YSLEER. V lost 3 bases and J lost 2, with 13 bases in between. The CDR3 loop spans 16 amino acids. CDR3 residues: CASSQGSGPNTGELFF. CDR3 DNA: TGCGCCAGCAGCCAGGGGTCGGGGCCTAACACCGGGGAGCTGTTTTTT.

The V gene is TRBV12-3 or TRBV12-4, the J gene TRBJ1-6, with a weak D call TRBD1 (5 bases). The CDR3 spans 13 residues. DNA for the CDR3: TGTGCTTCCAGGGAGGGTTTTAATTCACCCCTCCACTTT. Translated, it gives CASREGFNSPLHF.

The V call is TRBV5-1, the J call TRBJ2-2, with D perhaps TRBD1 (5 bases). CDR3 length: 16 residues. The germline V and J ends were trimmed by 4 bases and 3 bases, with 16 bases remaining between them. Germline CDR1 SGHRS, CDR2 YFSETQ. The CDR3 protein is CASSPEGASYTGELFF. The CDR3 coding sequence is TGCGCCAGCAGCCCAGAAGGGGCTAGTTACACCGGGGAGCTGTTTTTT.

The V gene is TRBV7-2, the J gene TRBJ2-2; TRBD1 matches 9 bases. Looked up from germline, CDR1 is SGHTA and CDR2 is FQGNSA. The length of the CDR3 is 16 residues. J was trimmed by 4 bases and V by 2 bases; bases with no gene match: 5. The CDR3 reads CASSLTQGAGTGELFF. Written as DNA, the CDR3 is TGTGCCAGCAGCTTAACACAGGGGGCGGGCACCGGGGAGCTGTTTTTT. Full variable domain (rest looked up from reference TRBV7-2 and TRBJ2-2): GAGVSQSPSNKVTEKGKDVELRCDPISGHTALYWYRQSLGQGLEFLIYFQGNSAPDKSGLPSDRFSAERTGGSVSTLTIQRTQQEDSAVYLCASSLTQGAGTGELFFGEGSRLTVL.

The chain is built from TRBV10-3 and TRBJ1-2, with 11 bases lining up with TRBD1. The J segment lost 5 bases and the V segment lost 8 bases, leaving 1 base of the junction unmatched. This CDR3 is 12 amino acids long. CDR1 and CDR2 from the germline V gene are ENHRY and SYGVKD. CDR3 sequence (DNA): TGTGCCATCGGACAGGGGGCGTATGGCTACACCTTC. Translation: CAIGQGAYGYTF.

This clone was picked up one time. This chain's CDR3 is CASSFGGQENEQFF. The CDR3 DNA reads TGCGCCAGCAGCTTCGGGGGGCAAGAGAATGAGCAGTTCTTC. J is TRBJ2-1 and V is TRBV5-1; TRBD2 might be the D (7 bases). CDR1 is SGHRS and CDR2 is YFSETQ in the germline V gene. Trimming left V 2 bases short and J 7 bases short, with 13 bases between. This CDR3 is built from 14 residues.

This chain joins TRBV5-1 and TRBJ2-3; 10 bases match TRBD2. V lost 0 bases and J lost 2; bases outside the gene matches: 6. The CDR3 totals 17 residues. From germline, CDR1 is SGHRS and CDR2 YFSETQ. In DNA form, the CDR3 reads TGCGCCAGCAGCTTGGTGGCTAGCGGGGGATACACAGATACGCAGTATTTT. This sequence encodes CASSLVASGGYTDTQYF.

The rearrangement uses TRBV4-2 and TRBJ1-4, with D perhaps TRBD1 (5 bases). V was shortened by 2 bases and J by 5 bases, with 15 bases between the two germline ends. Germline lookup yields CDR1 LGHNA and CDR2 YNFKEQ. CDR3 length equals 16 residues. CDR3 nucleotide sequence: TGTGCCAGCAGCCAAAATAGGGGCACGGGGAATGAAAAACTGTTTTTT. Translation gives CASSQNRGTGNEKLFF.

J is TRBJ1-4 and V is TRBV11-2; TRBD1 aligns across 9 bases. This CDR3 is built from 15 residues. Losses at the gene ends were 4 bases for V and 7 bases for J; bases not matched to a gene: 7. Per germline, CDR1 SGHAT and CDR2 FQNNGV. The CDR3, as DNA: TGTGCCAGCAGCTCGCCCGGGACAGGGCTTGAAAAACTGTTTTTT. Encoded protein: CASSSPGTGLEKLFF.

This clone was recorded only once. This sequence joins TRBV11-1 and TRBJ1-3; the D is unclear. The CDR3 is made up of 14 amino acids. V was trimmed by 2 bases and J by 0 bases, leaving 5 bases between them. The germline gives CDR1 SGHAT, CDR2 FQDESV (reference sequence). The CDR3 DNA reads as TGTGCCAGCAGCTTATCAATCTCTGGAAACACCATATATTTT. Translating it yields CASSLSISGNTIYF.

The chain is built from TRBV5-1 and TRBJ2-6; D is uncertain. Germline lookup yields CDR1 SGHRS and CDR2 YFSETQ. V was pared by 0 bases and J by 0 bases, with 4 bases between. This CDR3 has 15 residues. The CDR3 nucleotides read TGCGCCAGCAGCTTGGAGGGCTCTGGGGCCAACGTCCTGACTTTC. Amino acid sequence: CASSLEGSGANVLTF.

The rearrangement links TRBV19 to TRBJ1-4; D gene uncertain. Trimming pared 3 bases from V and 3 bases from J, leaving 11 bases between. The CDR3 is made up of 15 amino acids. Germline values: CDR1 LNHDA, CDR2 SQIVND (reference sequence). The CDR3 DNA reads TGTGCCAGTAGTATTCAGAGGAACTCTAATGAAAAACTGTTTTTT. This gives the protein CASSIQRNSNEKLFF.

This chain links TRBV27 with TRBJ1-2; a possible D gene is TRBD1 (6 bases). Per germline, CDR1 MNHEY and CDR2 SMNVEV (reference sequence). V lost 2 bases, J lost 0 bases, and 13 bases lay in between. The CDR3 is made up of 16 amino acids. CDR3 sequence reads: CASSLRWGRPNYGYTF. The CDR3 bases are TGTGCCAGCAGTTTAAGGTGGGGGCGCCCTAACTATGGCTACACCTTC.

This clone has just a few counts. The chain is built from TRBV28 and TRBJ1-5; D may be TRBD1 (5 bases). V gave up 7 bases and J gave up 7 bases, with 20 bases separating them. This CDR3 is built from 15 residues. CDR1 and CDR2 (germline): MDHEN, SYDVKM. DNA for the CDR3: TGTGCCAGCACTCCCGCCGGGACGGAGGAACAGCCCCAGCATTTT. This codes for CASTPAGTEEQPQHF. Combining the CDR3 with reference TRBV28 and TRBJ1-5 gives the whole variable domain DVKVTQSSRYLVKRTGEKVFLECVQDMDHENMFWYRQDPGLGLRLIYFSYDVKMKEKGDIPEGYSVSREKKERFSLILESASTNQTSMYLCASTPAGTEEQPQHFGDGTRLSIL.

This chain links TRBV11-3 with TRBJ1-2, with D possibly being TRBD1 (6 bases). The CDR3 length is 13 residues. Germline V lookup: CDR1 SGHNT, CDR2 YENEEA. V lost 5 bases and J lost 8, with 15 bases in between. CDR3 amino acids: CASSGQGSRGYTF. CDR3 nucleotides: TGTGCCAGCAGCGGGCAGGGGTCGCGGGGCTACACCTTC.

The chain is built from TRBV19 and TRBJ1-4; possibly TRBD1 for D (5 bases). The length of the CDR3 is 14 residues. V dropped 3 bases and J dropped 7 bases, with 12 bases sitting between them. The germline V gene has CDR1 LNHDA and CDR2 SQIVND (reference sequence). The CDR3 here is CASSMYQGVEKLFF. The CDR3 DNA is TGTGCCAGTAGTATGTACCAGGGTGTTGAAAAACTGTTTTTT.

The chain links TRBV11-2 to TRBJ2-3; D not resolved. Trimming took 7 bases from V and 5 from J, leaving 10 bases between them. Germline CDR1 SGHAT, CDR2 FQNNGV. The CDR3 is 12 amino acids. The CDR3 loop is CASTPTGDTQYF. In nucleotides, the CDR3 is TGTGCCAGCACCCCAACGGGAGATACGCAGTATTTT.